These 17 T cell receptor beta chains were sequenced from one sample in a study of blood T cell repertoires in COVID-19. Some clones are missing from TCRdb's copy, which holds only in-frame ones; the method was immunoSEQ multiplex PCR. The sample yields 50,000 to 75,000 clones, around 80% seen once. Source material: peripheral blood. These receptors were obtained from a man in his sixties with COVID-19, enrolled during active disease.

The chain combines TRBV25-1 with TRBJ2-2; TRBD2 might be the D (6 bases). Germline CDR1 reads MGHDK; CDR2 reads SYGVNS. The CDR3 covers 14 residues. The ends were cut back, 6 bases at V and 4 bases at J, with 12 bases in the middle. Written as DNA, the CDR3 is TGTGCCAGCAGCCGGAGGGGTAGCACCGGGGAGCTGTTTTTT. Residues: CASSRRGSTGELFF.

The CDR3 spells CATSDRGQETQYF. The CDR3 DNA reads as TGTGCCACCAGCGACAGGGGGCAAGAGACCCAGTACTTC. The chain is built from TRBV24-1 and TRBJ2-5; TRBD1 matches at 9 bases. J gave up 2 bases and V 7 bases, and 1 base lay outside the gene matches. The CDR3 is made up of 13 amino acids. The germline CDR1 and CDR2 sequences are KGHDR and SFDVKD.

The chain has TRBV25-1 and TRBJ2-2; 8 positions match TRBD1. The CDR3 spans 16 residues. Germline CDR1 MGHDK, CDR2 SYGVNS. The V segment lost 4 bases and the J segment 3 bases; nucleotides outside the gene matches: 7. The CDR3 loop is CASSGGTGSYTGELFF. The CDR3 nucleotides are TGTGCCAGCAGTGGAGGGACAGGAAGTTACACCGGGGAGCTGTTTTTT.

The genes are TRBV28 and TRBJ1-5; D uncertain. Trimming cost V 1 base and J 2 bases, with 12 bases left between them. The CDR3 totals 16 residues. The germline V gene encodes CDR1 MDHEN and CDR2 SYDVKM. Written as DNA, the CDR3 is TGTGCCAGCAGTTTATCTGTAAAGAGGGGCAATCAGCCCCAGCATTTT. Its protein is CASSLSVKRGNQPQHF.

The chain links TRBV2 to TRBJ2-3; D may be TRBD1 (6 bases). The CDR3 loop spans 15 amino acids. With 7 bases removed from V and 1 base from J, the gap between germline ends came to 15 bases. In germline, CDR1 is SNHLY, CDR2 FYNNEI. The CDR3 is CASTREGHRTDTQYF. CDR3 sequence (DNA): TGTGCCAGCACCAGAGAGGGACACCGCACAGATACGCAGTATTTT.

The rearrangement uses TRBV7-9 and TRBJ2-5, with 8 bases matching TRBD1. The CDR3 has 14 amino acids. CDR1 and CDR2 from the germline V gene are SEHNR and FQNEAQ (reference sequence). Trimming removed 7 bases from V and 5 bases from J; junction bases left unmatched: 9. The CDR3 protein is CASTTGTGWETQYF. The DNA of the CDR3 is TGTGCCAGCACCACCGGGACAGGTTGGGAGACCCAGTACTTC.

The V and J genes are TRBV3-1 (or the pseudogene TRBV3-2) and TRBJ1-2; D may be TRBD1 (5 bases). CDR1 and CDR2 (germline): LGHDT, YNNKEL (reference sequence). The CDR3 runs 14 residues. With 5 bases removed from V and 8 bases from J, the gap between germline ends came to 18 bases. This CDR3 is CASSTPSGIEGYTF. The CDR3 bases are TGTGCCAGCAGCACTCCCTCAGGGATCGAGGGCTACACCTTC.

The chain employs TRBV3-1 (or the pseudogene TRBV3-2) and TRBJ1-5; D remains unclear. Germline V gene sequence: CDR1 LGHDT, CDR2 YNNKEL (reference sequence). This CDR3 is built from 14 residues. The ends were cut back, 5 bases at V and 2 bases at J, with 10 bases in the middle. CDR3 DNA sequence: TGTGCCAGCAGCTGGCGGCCGGGCAATCAGCCCCAGCATTTT. Its protein is CASSWRPGNQPQHF.

The rearrangement uses TRBV10-1 and TRBJ2-3; the D is unclear. The CDR3 runs 13 residues. V lost 2 bases and J lost 6, with 9 bases in between. The V gene's germline CDR1 is WNHNN and CDR2 SYGVQD (reference sequence). The CDR3 DNA sequence: TGCGCCAGCAGTGAGACAATATCGGATACGCAGTATTTT. Translating gives CASSETISDTQYF.

This clone was observed a single time. Here the CDR3 reads CASSLLRTGSYEQYF. CDR3 nucleotide sequence: TGTGCCAGCAGCTTACTACGGACAGGTTCCTACGAGCAGTACTTC. The gene calls are TRBV11-2 and TRBJ2-7, with 7 bases aligning to TRBD1. The CDR3 spans 15 residues. In germline, CDR1 is SGHAT, CDR2 FQNNGV. V was pared by 2 bases and J by 1 base, with 5 bases of the junction left unmatched.

The chain carries TRBV24-1 and TRBJ2-3; 11 positions agree with TRBD2. Germline CDR1 KGHDR, CDR2 SFDVKD. Germline trimming cut 3 bases from V and 5 bases from J; bases unmatched to any gene: 6. CDR3 size: 16 residues. The CDR3 reads CATSDPLAGVVDTQYF. The CDR3 nucleotides are TGTGCCACCAGTGATCCACTAGCGGGAGTGGTAGATACGCAGTATTTT.

The chain carries TRBV12-3 or TRBV12-4 and TRBJ2-1; a possible D gene is TRBD1 (6 bases). Trimming took off 6 bases at V and 7 bases at J, with 13 bases between the two ends. The length of the CDR3 is 13 residues. The CDR3 reads CASRETGGNEQFF. CDR3 nucleotides: TGTGCCAGCAGGGAGACAGGTGGAAATGAGCAGTTCTTC.

The CDR3, as DNA: TGCAGCGTCCACCCCGGGGGGGGCTATGGCTACACCTTC. Translated, it gives CSVHPGGGYGYTF. This sequence joins TRBV29-1 and TRBJ1-2; D may be TRBD1 (5 bases). The CDR3 is made up of 13 amino acids. V lost 6 bases to trimming and J lost 4 bases, with 15 bases between them. Germline CDR1 and CDR2: SQVTM and ANQGSEA.

This rearrangement joins TRBV30 to TRBJ2-3; no reliable D call. This CDR3 spans 15 amino acids. V lost 3 bases, J lost 2 bases, and 15 bases lay in between. CDR1 is GTSNPN, CDR2 SVGIG, per germline (reference sequence). Here the CDR3 reads CAWSVPRGNTDTQYF. The CDR3 DNA reads as TGTGCCTGGAGCGTGCCCCGCGGTAACACAGATACGCAGTATTTT.

This clone was observed a single time. The V and J genes are TRBV4-2 and TRBJ2-5, with 11 positions matching TRBD2. Germline V lookup: CDR1 LGHNA, CDR2 YNFKEQ. Trimming at V came to 8 bases and at J to 5 bases, leaving 7 bases not matched to a gene. The CDR3 is made up of 14 amino acids. CDR3 sequence (DNA): TGTGCCAGCGGTAGCGGGGGGGCGGGGGAGACCCAGTACTTC. Protein product: CASGSGGAGETQYF.

The chain couples TRBV11-2 to TRBJ2-7; tentatively, D is TRBD1 (5 bases). This CDR3 has 13 residues. CDR1 SGHAT and CDR2 FQNNGV come from the germline V gene. Trimming stripped 4 bases from V and 3 bases from J, with 10 bases between. In DNA, the CDR3 is TGTGCCAGCAGCTGGGGCCAGTACTACGAGCAGTACTTC. Its translation: CASSWGQYYEQYF.

Here the CDR3 reads CSVFGAGGSQAKNIQYF. For the CDR3, the DNA is TGCAGCGTCTTTGGAGCGGGAGGGAGTCAAGCCAAAAACATTCAGTACTTC. The genes are TRBV29-1 and TRBJ2-4; 10 bases agree with TRBD2. V was clipped by 6 bases and J by 0 bases; unmatched bases: 11. Germline V lookup: CDR1 SQVTM, CDR2 ANQGSEA. The length of the CDR3 is 17 residues.